One TCR beta chain is described in this entry. There are a few counts of this clonotype. It has no known antigen specificity. The sample holds no much larger clone one base away, and base qualities are not on file. The treatment or condition label corresponds to: live attenuated yellow fever vaccine strain. A standard Ficoll-Paque protocol was used to isolate PBMCs from peripheral blood. Dynabeads CD4 and CD8 positive selection kits were used to isolate CD4 and CD8 T-cell fractions. RNA was extracted with TriZol from bulk PBMCs, CD4 and CD8 fractions, and dextramer-positive and dextramer-negative fractions. These data originate in a study of T cells after yellow fever vaccination (dated by TCRdb to between 2017 and 2020). A note on the overall study: Libraries from fractions with low cell numbers were prepared with the SMART-Seq v4 Ultra Low Input RNA kit. To follow T-cell clones before and after both primary and booster YFV17D yellow fever vaccination, bulk TCR alpha and beta repertoires underwent longitudinal sequencing. Two healthy male donors made up the cohort, one aged 18 to 29 years and the other aged 30 to 40 years. Bulk PBMC replicates and cell subsets were isolated from blood drawn at multiple timepoints before and after both primary and secondary immunization. The paper's findings and limits, for the study overall: Because abundant contaminating clonotypes from the bulk population could be contained in FACS-sorted repertoires, computational filtering was required. The study included only two donors, which limits how far the findings can be generalized. Compared with the primary T-cell response, the secondary T-cell response was weaker but faster, peaking on day 5 rather than day 15. Most clones expanded after primary vaccination were re-detected after the booster (around 96% of CD4 and around 88% of CD8), suggesting broad memory maintenance. A small fraction of clonotypes showed up in both the CD4 and CD8 compartments, probably as a result of convergent recombination.

There are 17 amino acids in the CDR3, from cysteine to phenylalanine inclusive. Only the CDR3 region is kept as DNA, spanning 51 bases read in frame from base 1. Relative to germline, V is 6 bases shorter and J is 6 bases shorter, with 23 bases between their ends. In the germline V gene, CDR1 corresponds to MNHEY and CDR2 to SVGEGT. The instrument was an Illumina NovaSeq 6000. TCR cDNA was synthesized by 5'RACE template switching, through which a universal primer site and unique molecular identifiers were introduced. Priming of cDNA synthesis was performed from both the TCR alpha and TCR beta constant segments. Libraries were amplified in two PCR steps, with sample barcodes and sequencing adapters added in the second step. Sequencing of libraries was done on Illumina HiSeq 2500 (2x100 bp) or NovaSeq (2x150 bp). The authors' pipeline ran thus. Demultiplexing of reads and collapsing into UMI consensus sequences were performed with MIGEC, and V(D)J alignment was carried out with MiXCR. Using edgeR on replicate PBMC samples, clonotypes were called vaccine-responding if FDR was below 0.01 and the log2 fold change was above 5 up to day 15. CD4 or CD8 identity was assigned to each bulk clonotype according to whether the clonotype was present at higher abundance in the sequenced CD4 repertoire or the sequenced CD8 repertoire. The raw public data were reprocessed by TCRdb itself: fastp quality trimming at Q25, MiXCR clonotype calling, in-frame beta chains only. Records with the same CDR3 protein are collapsed into one entry carrying the most frequent genes and DNA. Here the V and J calls rest on TCRdb's processing, not on the authors' analysis. The sample includes 280,000 or so distinct CDR3 sequences, with 8.5% to 10% observed a single time. The top ten clones comprise approximately 3.3% of the sample.

Sequenced material: CD4+ T cells sorted from PBMCs, taken 5 days after the yellow fever booster vaccination. The chain links TRBV6-2 or TRBV6-3 with TRBJ2-2; TRBD1 is a weak D gene call, 6 bases matching. This sequence was found in a man between 18 and 35 years old who received the YFV17D yellow fever vaccine. The CDR3 amino acid sequence is: CASSPPLRGYQPGELFF. The bases read TGTGCCAGCAGCCCCCCCCTGAGGGGGTATCAACCCGGGGAGCTGTTTTTT.